This is a list of T cell receptor beta chains from one sample in a study of CD8+ T cells in alopecia areata. The assay was immunoSEQ multiplex PCR, and TCRdb's table has in-frame clones only and misses some. The repertoire includes about 210,000 clones, under 75% of them detected once, and around 1.6% sits in the top ten. Sequenced material: CD4+ T cells sorted from blood, taken at week 4, from a patient treated with tofacitinib. These receptors were collected from a human donor with alopecia areata. The CDR3 runs from the conserved cysteine through the conserved F or W. A D gene is named only where the DNA matches it firmly. The size field is filled for only some rows; it gives once, few, many or a size class.

clone_size	j_call	v_call	d_call	cdr3_nt	cdr3_aa
once	TRBJ2-7	TRBV4-1	NA	TGCGCCAGCAGCCAAAAGAAAGAGGGCCAGCAGTACTTC	CASSQKKEGQQYF
NA	TRBJ2-2	TRBV11-3	NA	TGTGCCAGCAGCTTAGATCTTACCGAGGCCAACTCCGGGGAGCTGTTTTTT	CASSLDLTEANSGELFF
NA	TRBJ1-2	TRBV4-3	NA	TGCGCCAGCAGCCAAGATTTAGACAGCCCCTATGGCTACACCTTC	CASSQDLDSPYGYTF
NA	TRBJ1-1	TRBV7-9	TRBD1	TGTGCCAGCAGCTTAGGACAGGGGTCTGAAGCTTTCTTT	CASSLGQGSEAFF
once	TRBJ2-3	TRBV30	TRBD2	TGTGCCTGGAGGACTAGCGGGGGAGGTGATACGCAGTATTTT	CAWRTSGGGDTQYF
once	TRBJ1-1	TRBV10-3	NA	TGTGCCATCAGTGATACCCTCTCCTCGTTGGGGTTT	CAISDTLSSLGF
NA	TRBJ1-6	TRBV27	TRBD1	TGTGCCAGCAGTGAGCGGGACAGGAATTCACCCCTCCACTTT	CASSERDRNSPLHF
NA	TRBJ2-1	TRBV7-3	NA	TGTGCCAGCAGCTTAAAACAGCAGTTCTTC	CASSLKQQFF
NA	TRBJ2-3	TRBV6-1	NA	TGTGCCAGCACCCCGACTTGGGCAGATACGCAGTATTTT	CASTPTWADTQYF
NA	TRBJ2-7	TRBV4-2	TRBD2	TGTGCCAGCAGGCGGGCTAGCGGCCCCTACGAGCAGTACTTC	CASRRASGPYEQYF
NA	TRBJ2-6	TRBV27	NA	TGTGCCAGCAGTTTACGGCGTCAGCTATTAACTGGGGCCAACGTCCTGACTTTC	CASSLRRQLLTGANVLTF
NA	TRBJ1-2	TRBV2	NA	TGTGCCAGCACCGACCGGGGGCAAAGCTATGGCTACACCTTC	CASTDRGQSYGYTF
few	TRBJ2-7	TRBV12-5	NA	TGTGCTAGTGGTTTGCCCCGGACGGCCACCTACGAGCAGTACTTC	CASGLPRTATYEQYF
few	TRBJ2-4	TRBV10-3	NA	TGTGCCATCAGTGAGTCTAGGGACATAAACATTCAGTACTTC	CAISESRDINIQYF
NA	TRBJ2-1	TRBV15	NA	TGTGCCACCAGCGTCCGGGACATCCAAGGCCCCTACAATGAGCAGTTCTTC	CATSVRDIQGPYNEQFF
few	TRBJ2-7	TRBV6-5	NA	TGTGCCAGCAGTAGTGTATACGAGCAGTACTTC	CASSSVYEQYF
NA	TRBJ2-7	TRBV2	NA	TGTGCCAGCAGTGCCGGGACACCCGGACACGAGCAGTACTTC	CASSAGTPGHEQYF
NA	TRBJ1-5	TRBV5-6	NA	TGTGCCAGCAGCTTGGGGTTCGACCCGATCAATCAGCCCCAGCATTTT	CASSLGFDPINQPQHF
NA	TRBJ1-1	TRBV27	TRBD1	TGTGCCAGCAGTCAGCGGACAGGGATGTCAGCTTTCTTT	CASSQRTGMSAFF
NA	TRBJ2-2	TRBV30	NA	TGTGCCTGGAGTGACCGGCCCCCAAGGCCCGGGGAGCTGTTTTTT	CAWSDRPPRPGELFF
NA	TRBJ1-3	TRBV15	NA	TGTGCCACCAGCCCTAGCTCTGGAAACACCATATATTTT	CATSPSSGNTIYF
NA	TRBJ2-3	TRBV7-3	NA	TGTGCCAGCAGCCCCGTAGGGGCGGTAGATACGCAGTATTTT	CASSPVGAVDTQYF
NA	TRBJ1-1	TRBV5-1	TRBD1	TGCGCCAGCAGGGGACAGGGAATGAACACTGAAGCTTTCTTT	CASRGQGMNTEAFF
NA	TRBJ1-4	TRBV11-1	NA	TGTGCCAGCAGTATAAGACCGGGAAAACTGTTTTTT	CASSIRPGKLFF
few	TRBJ1-1	TRBV23-1	NA	TGCGTACACGGAAGCACGAACACTGAAGCTTTCTTT	CVHGSTNTEAFF
few	TRBJ2-1	TRBV29-1	TRBD2	TGCAGCGTTGCCCAACTAGCGGGGGGACCATACAATGAGCAGTTCTTC	CSVAQLAGGPYNEQFF
few	TRBJ1-6	TRBV4-3	NA	TGCGCCAGCAGCCACCAGGGAAGGGAATCACCCCTCCACTTT	CASSHQGRESPLHF
NA	TRBJ1-5	TRBV19	NA	TGTGCCAGTAGTTCCAGCATTAGCAATCAGCCCCAGCATTTT	CASSSSISNQPQHF
few	TRBJ1-1	TRBV7-3	NA	TGTGCCAGCAGCTTAACTGGCGGGAACACTGAAGCTTTCTTT	CASSLTGGNTEAFF
few	TRBJ2-3	TRBV18	TRBD1	TGTGCCAGCTCACCACGTGTGCAGGGGGCGACAGATACGCAGTATTTT	CASSPRVQGATDTQYF
NA	TRBJ1-2	TRBV9	NA	TGTGCCAGCAGCGTAGAAGCGAAATCCTATGGCTACACCTTC	CASSVEAKSYGYTF
NA	TRBJ2-7	TRBV25-1	NA	TGTGCCAGCAGTGACGGACAGACCTACGAGCAGTACTTC	CASSDGQTYEQYF
few	TRBJ1-1	TRBV10-3	NA	TGTGCCATCAGTTCGACAGCCAACACTGAAGCTTTCTTT	CAISSTANTEAFF
NA	TRBJ1-2	TRBV27	NA	TGTGCCAGCAGCCATACTTCGGGCGACTACACCTTC	CASSHTSGDYTF
NA	TRBJ2-4	TRBV7-2	TRBD1	TGTGCCAGCAGCTTAGCACAGGGGGGCATTCAGTACTTC	CASSLAQGGIQYF
NA	TRBJ1-5	TRBV6-1	NA	TGTGCCAGCAGGGGCGGAGTTAGCAATCAGCCCCAGCATTTT	CASRGGVSNQPQHF
NA	TRBJ1-5	TRBV2	NA	TGTGCCAGCAGTGAACGGTCTGAATCTCAGCCCCAGCATTTT	CASSERSESQPQHF
NA	TRBJ1-1	TRBV29-1	NA	TGCAGCGTTGGAGACAAGAACACTGAAGCTTTCTTT	CSVGDKNTEAFF
NA	TRBJ2-1	TRBV4-1	TRBD2	TGCGCCAGCAGCCTACTTAAGTTTAGCGGGCAGAGCTCCTACAATGAGCAGTTCTTC	CASSLLKFSGQSSYNEQFF
NA	TRBJ2-1	TRBV7-8	TRBD1	TGTGCCAGCAGCGAAAGACAGGGGAGTTACAATGAGCAGTTCTTC	CASSERQGSYNEQFF
many	TRBJ1-2	TRBV2	NA	TGTGCCAGCCAGGGGCAGTTTAACTATGGCTACACCTTC	CASQGQFNYGYTF
NA	TRBJ1-2	TRBV27	NA	TGTGCCAGCGGACGTGCGGGGGGCGAAGGCTACACCTTC	CASGRAGGEGYTF
NA	TRBJ2-3	TRBV5-1	NA	TGCGCCAGCAGCTGGACGACAGTGCGGGCAGATACGCAGTATTTT	CASSWTTVRADTQYF
NA	TRBJ1-2	TRBV15	NA	TGTGCCACCAGCCCCAGATTAGGAGGGGGCTACACCTTC	CATSPRLGGGYTF